These 16 T cell receptor beta chains share one sample of origin, sequenced in a study of shared clonotypes between healthy human individuals. The repertoire was sequenced with immunoSEQ multiplex PCR; TCRdb's copy has only in-frame clones and lacks some. The table has about 1.5 million clones, roughly 95% seen once. The sequencing input was naive CD4+ T cells sorted from blood. Subset defined: CD45RA+ positively selected. These TCRs come from a man aged 30 to 39 in good health.

The chain carries TRBV18 and TRBJ1-4; TRBD1 aligns across 7 bases. The CDR3 runs to 14 residues. Trimming cost V 1 base and J 6 bases; bases outside gene matches: 2. CDR1 KGHSH and CDR2 LQKENI come from the germline V gene. The CDR3 is CASSPQGADEKLFF. CDR3 bases: TGTGCCAGCTCACCACAGGGGGCGGATGAAAAACTGTTTTTT.

The chain recombines TRBV10-1 with TRBJ2-7; 12 positions agree with TRBD1. The ends lost 9 bases at V and 10 bases at J; junction bases unmatched: 7. CDR3 length: 12 amino acids. The germline V gene encodes CDR1 WNHNN and CDR2 SYGVQD (reference sequence). The CDR3 is CASGTGGAVQYF. CDR3 DNA sequence: TGCGCCAGTGGGACAGGGGGCGCGGTTCAGTACTTC.

The V call is TRBV2, the J call TRBJ1-2; a possible D gene is TRBD1 (6 bases). The CDR3 contains 11 residues. CDR1 is SNHLY and CDR2 is FYNNEI in the germline V gene. The V end was cut by 7 bases, the J end by 8 bases, with 11 bases between. The CDR3 nucleotides read TGTGCCAGCACACAGGGAAGCGGCTACACCTTC. As protein: CASTQGSGYTF. Together with reference TRBV2 and TRBJ1-2, the CDR3 gives the full variable domain: EPEVTQTPSHQVTQMGQEVILRCVPISNHLYFYWYRQILGQKVEFLVSFYNNEISEKSEIFDDQFSVERPDGSNFTLKIRSTKLEDSAMYFCASTQGSGYTFGSGTRLTVV.

The CDR3 reads CASRNRGEGEKLFF. The CDR3 nucleotides are TGTGCCAGCAGAAACAGGGGCGAGGGTGAAAAACTGTTTTTT. The rearrangement uses TRBV2 and TRBJ1-4; 7 positions match TRBD1. The junction had 8 bases not matched to a gene; V was cut back by 6 bases and J by 7 bases. CDR1 and CDR2 from the germline V gene are SNHLY and FYNNEI. The CDR3 has 14 amino acids.

The chain is built from TRBV27 and TRBJ1-4; weak D call: TRBD1 (6 bases). Germline CDR1 and CDR2: MNHEY and SMNVEV (reference sequence). The CDR3 runs to 20 residues. The V end was cut by 6 bases, the J end by 0 bases, with 26 bases between. The CDR3 region has the DNA TGTGCCAGCAGGAATCGGGACGCAACGTCTAAGGGGGCAACTAATGAAAAACTGTTTTTT. It encodes CASRNRDATSKGATNEKLFF.

V is TRBV28 and J is TRBJ2-7, with unresolved D. This CDR3 spans 14 amino acids. Trimming removed 4 bases from V and 12 bases from J, with 22 bases in between. Germline V lookup: CDR1 MDHEN, CDR2 SYDVKM. CDR3 region: CASSSFRINHGGYF. As DNA, the CDR3 is TGTGCCAGCAGTTCATTCCGAATTAATCACGGCGGGTACTTC.

The genes are TRBV27 and TRBJ2-7; the match to TRBD1 covers 7 bases. The CDR3 consists of 15 residues. Germline V CDR1 and CDR2: MNHEY, SMNVEV (reference sequence). The V segment lost 2 bases and the J segment 3 bases; nucleotides outside the gene matches: 7. The DNA of the CDR3 is TGTGCCAGCAGTTTACAAGGGGGCCAATACTACGAGCAGTACTTC. Its protein is CASSLQGGQYYEQYF.

This rearrangement joins TRBV5-4 to TRBJ2-3; the D is unclear. The length of the CDR3 is 13 residues. Germline V gene sequence: CDR1 SGHNT, CDR2 YYREEE (reference sequence). V was clipped by 0 bases and J by 3 bases, with 5 bases between them. In DNA, the CDR3 is TGTGCCAGCAGCTTGGCGAATACAGATACGCAGTATTTT. Protein product: CASSLANTDTQYF. Looking up the rest from reference TRBV5-4 and TRBJ2-3 gives the full variable domain: ETGVTQSPTHLIKTRGQQVTLRCSSQSGHNTVSWYQQALGQGPQFIFQYYREEENGRGNFPPRFSGLQFPNYSSELNVNALELDDSALYLCASSLANTDTQYFGPGTRLTVL.

The chain couples TRBV7-2 to TRBJ2-2; 8 nucleotides agree with TRBD1. The V and J ends lost 5 bases and 4 bases, in that order; junction bases with no gene match: 6. CDR3 length equals 15 residues. Per the germline V gene, CDR1 is SGHTA and CDR2 is FQGNSA. CDR3 in amino acids: CASSLAGGTTGELFF. CDR3 sequence (DNA): TGTGCCAGCAGCCTGGCAGGGGGCACCACCGGGGAGCTGTTTTTT.

Points on this clone: Additional DNA sequences in this sample encode the identical CDR3. The chain has TRBV6-5 and TRBJ2-3; no firm D call. The V gene lost 0 bases and the J gene lost 6 bases, with 10 bases spanning the gap. Germline V lookup: CDR1 MNHEY, CDR2 SVGAGI. The CDR3 is 14 amino acids. CDR3 amino acids: CASSYSSGTDTQYF. In nucleotides, the CDR3 is TGTGCCAGCAGTTACTCCTCAGGTACCGATACGCAGTATTTT.

This chain joins TRBV19 and TRBJ2-6; D unresolved. Trimming took off 6 bases at V and 1 base at J, with 7 bases between the two ends. CDR1 is LNHDA, CDR2 SQIVND, per germline (reference sequence). The CDR3 spans 14 residues. CDR3 sequence: CASSSLSGANVLTF. The CDR3 region has the DNA TGTGCCAGTAGCTCTCTTTCTGGGGCCAACGTCCTGACTTTC. Together with reference TRBV19 and TRBJ2-6, the CDR3 gives the full variable domain: DGGITQSPKYLFRKEGQNVTLSCEQNLNHDAMYWYRQDPGQGLRLIYYSQIVNDFQKGDIAEGYSVSREKKESFPLTVTSAQKNPTAFYLCASSSLSGANVLTFGAGSRLTVL.

The chain couples TRBV4-3 to TRBJ2-1, with TRBD2 matching over 7 bases. Losses at the gene ends were 5 bases for V and 9 bases for J; bases not matched to a gene: 13. Germline V gives CDR1 LGHNA, CDR2 YSLEER. The CDR3 runs to 15 residues. The CDR3: CASSTRLAPHSEQFF. DNA for the CDR3: TGCGCCAGCAGCACACGACTAGCCCCCCACAGTGAGCAGTTCTTC.

V gene TRBV15 combines with J gene TRBJ2-7; D may correspond to TRBD1 or TRBD2 (5 bases each). The ends were cut back, 8 bases at V and 5 bases at J, with 7 bases in the middle. Germline CDR1 LNHNV, CDR2 YYDKDF (reference sequence). The CDR3 sequence is 10 residues long. The CDR3 DNA follows: TGTGCCACCGGGGGAAACGAGCAGTACTTC. Protein sequence: CATGGNEQYF.

The chain links TRBV2 to TRBJ2-7, with a possible D match to TRBD2 (6 bases). Germline CDR1 is SNHLY and CDR2 is FYNNEI. The CDR3 spans 15 residues. Trimming removed 7 bases at V and 0 bases at J, with 16 bases between. The CDR3 protein is CASTEEGRRSYEQYF. CDR3 DNA: TGTGCCAGCACCGAGGAGGGCAGGCGCTCCTACGAGCAGTACTTC.

The chain links TRBV10-1 to TRBJ2-1; D might be TRBD2 (5 bases). Trimming took 0 bases from V and 2 from J, leaving 20 bases between them. CDR3 length: 19 residues. CDR1 and CDR2 from the germline V gene are WNHNN and SYGVQD (reference sequence). The chain's CDR3 is CASSESIWEPRDTYNEQFF. DNA for the CDR3: TGCGCCAGCAGTGAGTCGATATGGGAACCTCGGGATACCTACAATGAGCAGTTCTTC.

The chain links TRBV11-3 to TRBJ2-3; D gene unclear. CDR1 is SGHNT, CDR2 YENEEA, per germline. The V end lost 5 bases, the J end lost 6 bases, and 15 bases lay between the germline ends. The CDR3 totals 14 residues. DNA of the CDR3: TGTGCCAGCAGCCACACAAAAATCGGGGATACGCAGTATTTT. Translation gives CASSHTKIGDTQYF. The full variable domain, rest sourced from reference TRBV11-3 and TRBJ2-3, is EAGVVQSPRYKIIEKKQPVAFWCNPISGHNTLYWYLQNLGQGPELLIRYENEEAVDDSQLPKDRFSAERLKGVDSTLKIQPAELGDSAVYLCASSHTKIGDTQYFGPGTRLTVL.